One sample yielded the 5 T cell receptor beta chains listed below, sequenced in a study of long-term antiretroviral therapy in people with HIV (dated by TCRdb to 2021 to 2024). The immunoSEQ hsTCRB v3.0 assay was used at survey level resolution to sequence the TRB variable region. This immuneACCESS table, as held by TCRdb, lists in-frame sequences with V and J called but not all clones. Of the missing ones, under half trace to an unresolved V gene in checked studies; the others have no known cause. The sample profile shows approximately 10,000 clones; under 80% of them were found once. About 20% of the sample comes from the top ten. The sequencing here drew on unsorted PBMCs, taken at the start of antiretroviral therapy, before treatment. The receptors stem from a man aged 25 to 40 with HIV.

The gene calls are TRBV9 and TRBJ2-1; D remains ambiguous. The CDR3 contains 14 residues. Germline-derived CDR1 and CDR2 are SGDLS and YYNGEE. The V gene lost 3 bases and the J gene lost 3 bases, with 10 bases spanning the gap. CDR3 in amino acids: CASSATSIYNEQFF. CDR3 nucleotides: TGTGCCAGCAGCGCGACAAGCATCTACAATGAGCAGTTCTTC.

This clone has just one count. The chain is built from TRBV9 and TRBJ1-1; D possibly corresponds to TRBD1 (6 bases). Trimming cost V 0 bases and J 0 bases, with 12 bases left between them. Germline CDR1 SGDLS, CDR2 YYNGEE. This CDR3 is built from 16 residues. Written as DNA, the CDR3 is TGTGCCAGCAGCGTAGGGCAGGGGATTTTGAACACTGAAGCTTTCTTT. Protein sequence: CASSVGQGILNTEAFF.

The chain recombines TRBV14 with TRBJ2-5, with 12 nucleotides matching TRBD2. V shed 5 bases and J 4 bases; nucleotides not matched to a gene: 8. CDR3 length: 16 amino acids. Per germline, CDR1 SGHDN and CDR2 FVKESK. CDR3 DNA: TGTGCCAGCAGCGAAAATCTAGCGGGGGGGAGAGAGACCCAGTACTTC. This sequence encodes CASSENLAGGRETQYF. Full variable domain (remainder filled in from reference TRBV14 and TRBJ2-5): EAGVTQFPSHSVIEKGQTVTLRCDPISGHDNLYWYRRVMGKEIKFLLHFVKESKQDESGMPNNRFLAERTGGTYSTLKVQPAELEDSGVYFCASSENLAGGRETQYFGPGTRLLVL.

This clone has just a few counts. V and J are TRBV7-6 and TRBJ2-2; 11 positions agree with TRBD2. The CDR3 has 17 residues. The trim removed 5 bases at V and 7 bases at J, leaving 12 bases unmatched. Germline assignment: CDR1 SGHVS and CDR2 FNYEAQ. The CDR3 spells CASSAKTSGMVFGELFF. The CDR3 coding sequence is TGTGCCAGCAGCGCTAAGACTAGCGGGATGGTTTTCGGGGAGCTGTTTTTT. The complete variable domain, with remaining parts taken from reference TRBV7-6 and TRBJ2-2, reads GAGVSQSPRYKVTKRGQDVALRCDPISGHVSLYWYRQALGQGPEFLTYFNYEAQQDKSGLPNDRFSAERPEGSISTLTIQRTEQRDSAMYRCASSAKTSGMVFGELFFGEGSRLTVL.

For the CDR3, the DNA is TGTGCCAGCAGCTTAAGCATCGCAGGGACCGGGGCCAACGTCCTGACTTTC. Protein: CASSLSIAGTGANVLTF. The chain combines TRBV11-2 with TRBJ2-6, with D possibly being TRBD1 or TRBD2 (5 bases each). Germline V CDR1 and CDR2: SGHAT, FQNNGV. The CDR3 sequence is 17 residues long. The V end was cut by 2 bases, the J end by 4 bases, with 15 bases between.